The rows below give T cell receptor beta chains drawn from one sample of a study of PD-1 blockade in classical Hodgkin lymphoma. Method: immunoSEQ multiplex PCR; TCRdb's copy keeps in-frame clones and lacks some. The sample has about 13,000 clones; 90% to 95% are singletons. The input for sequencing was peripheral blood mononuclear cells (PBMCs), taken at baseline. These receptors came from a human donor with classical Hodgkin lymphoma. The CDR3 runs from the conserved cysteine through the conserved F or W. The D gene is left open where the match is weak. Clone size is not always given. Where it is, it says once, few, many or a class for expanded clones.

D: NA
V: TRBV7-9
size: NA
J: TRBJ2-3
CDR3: CASSLAPTRTDTQYF
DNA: TGTGCCAGCAGCTTAGCGCCGACCCGAACAGATACGCAGTATTTT

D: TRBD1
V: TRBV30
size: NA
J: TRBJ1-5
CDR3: CAWSQGVDSNQPQHF
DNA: TGTGCCTGGAGCCAGGGGGTCGATAGCAATCAGCCCCAGCATTTT

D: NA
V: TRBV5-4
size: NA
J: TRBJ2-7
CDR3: CASSLAGTSYEQYF
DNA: TGTGCCAGCAGCTTGGCCGGGACGTCCTACGAGCAGTACTTC

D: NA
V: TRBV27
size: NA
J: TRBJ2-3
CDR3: CASSLSEGGTQYF
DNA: TGTGCCAGCAGTTTATCGGAAGGGGGTACGCAGTATTTT

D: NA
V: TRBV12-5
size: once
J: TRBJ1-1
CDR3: CASGLVVTGAMNTEAFF
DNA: TGTGCTAGTGGTTTGGTGGTGACGGGAGCCATGAACACTGAAGCTTTCTTT

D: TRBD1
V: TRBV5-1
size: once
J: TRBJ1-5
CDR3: CASSSGTGDGQPQHF
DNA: TGCGCCAGCAGCTCCGGGACAGGGGACGGTCAGCCCCAGCATTTT

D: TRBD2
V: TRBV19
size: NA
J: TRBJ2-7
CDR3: CASSMLAGGRYEQYF
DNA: TGTGCCAGTAGTATGCTAGCGGGGGGCCGGTACGAGCAGTACTTC

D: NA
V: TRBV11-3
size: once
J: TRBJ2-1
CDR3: CASSPRDPNEQFF
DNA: TGTGCCAGCAGCCCCCGGGATCCCAATGAGCAGTTCTTC

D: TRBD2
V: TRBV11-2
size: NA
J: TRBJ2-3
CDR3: CASSTGTSGGDTDTQYF
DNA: TGTGCCAGCAGCACCGGGACTAGCGGGGGCGACACAGATACGCAGTATTTT

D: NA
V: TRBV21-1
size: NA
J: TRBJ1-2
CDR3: CASSNLGDVKGYTF
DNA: TGTGCCAGCAGCAATTTGGGGGATGTGAAGGGCTACACCTTC

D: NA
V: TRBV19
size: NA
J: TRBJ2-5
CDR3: CASSYRGDASQTQYF
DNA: TGTGCCAGTAGTTATAGGGGGGACGCCTCGCAGACCCAGTACTTC

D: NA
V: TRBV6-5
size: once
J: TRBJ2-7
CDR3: CASSYSIDHEQYF
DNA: TGTGCCAGCAGTTACTCGATCGACCACGAGCAGTACTTC

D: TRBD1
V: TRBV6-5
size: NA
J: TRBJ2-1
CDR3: CASTRDRAVNEQFF
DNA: TGTGCCAGCACCCGGGACAGGGCGGTCAATGAGCAGTTCTTC

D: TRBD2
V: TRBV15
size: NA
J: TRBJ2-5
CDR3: CATSRGGLAGGQETQYF
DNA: TGTGCCACCAGCAGAGGGGGACTAGCGGGGGGGCAAGAGACCCAGTACTTC

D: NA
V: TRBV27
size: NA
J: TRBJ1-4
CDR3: CASRRLPGLGGEKLFF
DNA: TGTGCCAGCCGAAGGCTCCCGGGGCTCGGGGGGGAAAAACTGTTTTTT

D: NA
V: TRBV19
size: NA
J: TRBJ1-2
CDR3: CASSWEVYYGYTF
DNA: TGTGCCAGTAGTTGGGAGGTCTACTATGGCTACACCTTC

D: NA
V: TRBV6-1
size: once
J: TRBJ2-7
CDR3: CASTRWGTYEQYF
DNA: TGTGCCAGCACCCGGTGGGGGACCTACGAGCAGTACTTC

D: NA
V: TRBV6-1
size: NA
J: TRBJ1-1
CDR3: CASSGGGNAEAFF
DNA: TGTGCCAGCAGTGGGGGGGGGAACGCTGAAGCTTTCTTT

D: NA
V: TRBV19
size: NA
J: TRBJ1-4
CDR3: CASSIWGTVTNEKLFF
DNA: TGTGCCAGTAGTATCTGGGGGACCGTAACTAATGAAAAACTGTTTTTT

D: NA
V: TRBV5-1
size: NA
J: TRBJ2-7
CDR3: CASRGDGAYEQYF
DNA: TGCGCCAGCAGGGGGGACGGGGCCTACGAGCAGTACTTC

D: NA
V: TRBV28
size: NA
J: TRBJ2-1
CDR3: CASSLEYSPNEQFF
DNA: TGTGCCAGCAGTTTAGAATACAGCCCCAATGAGCAGTTCTTC

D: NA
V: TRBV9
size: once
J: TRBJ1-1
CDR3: CASSVEWQMNTEAFF
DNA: TGTGCCAGCAGCGTAGAGTGGCAGATGAACACTGAAGCTTTCTTT

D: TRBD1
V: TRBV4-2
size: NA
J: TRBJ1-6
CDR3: CASSQADRANSPLHF
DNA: TGTGCCAGCAGCCAGGCAGACAGGGCTAATTCACCCCTCCACTTT

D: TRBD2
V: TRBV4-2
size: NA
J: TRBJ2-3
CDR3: CASSPEELAGEADTQYF
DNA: TGTGCCAGCAGCCCGGAAGAACTAGCGGGAGAGGCAGATACGCAGTATTTT

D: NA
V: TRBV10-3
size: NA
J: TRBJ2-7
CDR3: CAITRDIVYEQYF
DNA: TGTGCCATCACAAGGGACATCGTCTACGAGCAGTACTTC

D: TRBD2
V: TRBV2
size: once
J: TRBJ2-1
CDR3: CASRTSGTSYNEQFF
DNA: TGTGCCAGTAGGACTAGCGGTACCTCCTACAATGAGCAGTTCTTC

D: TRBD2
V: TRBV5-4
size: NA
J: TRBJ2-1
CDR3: CASSLALAENEQFF
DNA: TGTGCCAGCAGCTTGGCCCTAGCGGAGAATGAGCAGTTCTTC

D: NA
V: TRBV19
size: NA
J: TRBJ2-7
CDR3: CASSTSTGPYYEQYF
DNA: TGTGCCAGTAGTACCTCGACAGGACCTTACTACGAGCAGTACTTC

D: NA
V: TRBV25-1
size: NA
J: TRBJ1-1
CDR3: CASSEPVGEAFF
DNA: TGTGCCAGCAGTGAACCGGTCGGGGAAGCTTTCTTT

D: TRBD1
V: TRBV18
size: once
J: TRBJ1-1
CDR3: CASSPGTGGITEAFF
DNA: TGTGCCAGCTCACCGGGGACAGGGGGCATTACTGAAGCTTTCTTT

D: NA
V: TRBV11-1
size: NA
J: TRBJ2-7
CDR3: CASSFRESYEQYF
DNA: TGTGCCAGCAGTTTCAGGGAATCCTACGAGCAGTACTTC

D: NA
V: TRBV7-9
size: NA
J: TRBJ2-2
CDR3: CASTRRGNTGELFF
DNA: TGTGCCAGCACCCGTCGGGGGAACACCGGGGAGCTGTTTTTT

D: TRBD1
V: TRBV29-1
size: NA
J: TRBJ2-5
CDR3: CSVSTGQETQYF
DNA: TGCAGCGTTTCGACAGGGCAAGAGACCCAGTACTTC

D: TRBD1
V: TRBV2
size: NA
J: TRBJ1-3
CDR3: CASSETGGGNTIYF
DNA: TGTGCCAGCAGTGAAACAGGGGGTGGAAACACCATATATTTT

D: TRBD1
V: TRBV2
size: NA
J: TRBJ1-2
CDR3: CASRFGTAYGYTF
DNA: TGTGCCAGCAGGTTCGGGACAGCCTATGGCTACACCTTC

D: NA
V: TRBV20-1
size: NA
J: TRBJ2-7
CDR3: CSAGEVEEQYF
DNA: TGCAGTGCCGGGGAGGTGGAAGAGCAGTACTTC

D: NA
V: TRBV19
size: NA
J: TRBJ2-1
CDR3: CASKVVINYNEQFF
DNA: TGTGCCAGTAAGGTGGTTATCAACTACAATGAGCAGTTCTTC

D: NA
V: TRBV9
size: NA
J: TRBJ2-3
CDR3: CASSVVGGAGLPDTQYF
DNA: TGTGCCAGCAGCGTAGTAGGGGGGGCAGGGCTCCCAGATACGCAGTATTTT